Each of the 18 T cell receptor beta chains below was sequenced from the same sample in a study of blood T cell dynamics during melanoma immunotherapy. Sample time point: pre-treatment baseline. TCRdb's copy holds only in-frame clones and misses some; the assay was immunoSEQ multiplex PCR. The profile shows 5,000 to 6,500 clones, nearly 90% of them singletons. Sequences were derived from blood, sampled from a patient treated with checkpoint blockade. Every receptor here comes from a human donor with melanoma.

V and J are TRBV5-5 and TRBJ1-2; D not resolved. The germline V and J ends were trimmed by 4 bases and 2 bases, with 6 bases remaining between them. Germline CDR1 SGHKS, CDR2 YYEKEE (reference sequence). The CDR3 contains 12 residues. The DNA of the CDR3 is TGTGCCAGCAGCCCATTGAACTATGGCTACACCTTC. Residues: CASSPLNYGYTF.

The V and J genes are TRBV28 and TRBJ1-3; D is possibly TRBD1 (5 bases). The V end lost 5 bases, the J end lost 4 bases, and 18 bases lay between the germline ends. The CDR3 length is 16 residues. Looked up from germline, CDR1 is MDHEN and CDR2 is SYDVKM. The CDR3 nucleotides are TGTGCCAGCAGTCAACCAGGGTCAGTTATCGGAAACACCATATATTTT. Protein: CASSQPGSVIGNTIYF.

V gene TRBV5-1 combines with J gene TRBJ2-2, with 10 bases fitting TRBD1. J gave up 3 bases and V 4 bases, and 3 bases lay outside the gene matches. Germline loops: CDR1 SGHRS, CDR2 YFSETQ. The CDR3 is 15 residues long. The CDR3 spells CASSTGQGYTGELFF. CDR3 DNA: TGCGCCAGCAGCACGGGACAGGGGTACACCGGGGAGCTGTTTTTT. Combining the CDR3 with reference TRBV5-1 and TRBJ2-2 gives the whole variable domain KAGVTQTPRYLIKTRGQQVTLSCSPISGHRSVSWYQQTPGQGLQFLFEYFSETQRNKGNFPGRFSGRQFSNSRSEMNVSTLELGDSALYLCASSTGQGYTGELFFGEGSRLTVL.

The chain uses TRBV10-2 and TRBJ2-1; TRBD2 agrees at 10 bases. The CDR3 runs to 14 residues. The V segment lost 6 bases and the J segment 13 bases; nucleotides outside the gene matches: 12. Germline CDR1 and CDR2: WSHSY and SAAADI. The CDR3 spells CASREMSGGAKQFF. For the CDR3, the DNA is TGCGCCAGCAGGGAGATGAGCGGGGGGGCTAAACAGTTCTTC.

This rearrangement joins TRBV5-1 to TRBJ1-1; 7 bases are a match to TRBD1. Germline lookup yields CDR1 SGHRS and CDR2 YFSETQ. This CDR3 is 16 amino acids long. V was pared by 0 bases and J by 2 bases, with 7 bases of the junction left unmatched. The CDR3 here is CASSLAQGGANTEAFF. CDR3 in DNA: TGCGCCAGCAGCTTGGCCCAGGGGGGGGCAAACACTGAAGCTTTCTTT.

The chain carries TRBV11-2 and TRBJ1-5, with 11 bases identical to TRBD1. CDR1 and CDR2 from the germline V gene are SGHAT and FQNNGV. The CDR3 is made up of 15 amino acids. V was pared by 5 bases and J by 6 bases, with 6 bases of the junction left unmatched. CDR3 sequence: CASSALGTGGQPQHF. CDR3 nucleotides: TGTGCCAGCAGCGCACTCGGGACAGGGGGTCAGCCCCAGCATTTT.

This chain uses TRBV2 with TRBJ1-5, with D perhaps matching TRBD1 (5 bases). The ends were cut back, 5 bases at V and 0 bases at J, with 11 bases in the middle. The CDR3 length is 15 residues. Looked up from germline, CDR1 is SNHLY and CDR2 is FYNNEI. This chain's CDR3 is CASSRRGNSNQPQHF. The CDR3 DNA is TGTGCCAGCAGTCGCCGGGGCAATAGCAATCAGCCCCAGCATTTT.

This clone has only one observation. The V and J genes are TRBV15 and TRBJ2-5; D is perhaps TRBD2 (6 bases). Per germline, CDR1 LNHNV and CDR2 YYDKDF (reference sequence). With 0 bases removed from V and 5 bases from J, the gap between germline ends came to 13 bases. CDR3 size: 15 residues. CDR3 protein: CATSRDGGLFETQYF. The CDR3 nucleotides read TGTGCCACCAGCAGAGATGGGGGGTTGTTCGAGACCCAGTACTTC.

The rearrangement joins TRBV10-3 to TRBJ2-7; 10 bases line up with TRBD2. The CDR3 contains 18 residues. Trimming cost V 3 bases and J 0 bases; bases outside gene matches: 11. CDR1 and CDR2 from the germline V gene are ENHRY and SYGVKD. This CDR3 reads CAISEGYRTSGPSYEQYF. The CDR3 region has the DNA TGTGCCATCAGTGAAGGCTACCGGACTAGCGGTCCCTCCTACGAGCAGTACTTC.

CDR3 nucleotides: TGTGCCAGCAACACCCCGGGCGGAAGCTCTGGAAACACCATATATTTT. Protein product: CASNTPGGSSGNTIYF. The chain employs TRBV27 and TRBJ1-3; D is unresolved. This CDR3 region has 16 residues. The germline V and J ends were trimmed by 7 bases and 0 bases, with 16 bases remaining between them. CDR1 MNHEY and CDR2 SMNVEV come from the germline V gene (reference sequence).

The CDR3 region is CASSLWGSGRSGAKNIQYF. DNA of the CDR3: TGTGCCAGCAGCCTATGGGGTAGCGGGCGCTCAGGGGCCAAAAACATTCAGTACTTC. V gene TRBV28 combines with J gene TRBJ2-4, with 7 bases matching TRBD2. V trimming: 6 bases; J trimming: 1 base; junction bases outside the gene matches: 18. This CDR3 comprises 19 residues. The germline gives CDR1 MDHEN, CDR2 SYDVKM.

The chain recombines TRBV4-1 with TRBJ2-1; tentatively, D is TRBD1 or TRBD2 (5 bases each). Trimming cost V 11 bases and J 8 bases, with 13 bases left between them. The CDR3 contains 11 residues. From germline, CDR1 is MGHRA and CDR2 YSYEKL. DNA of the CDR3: TGCGCCTCCCGGGGCTGGGATGAGCAGTTCTTC. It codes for CASRGWDEQFF.

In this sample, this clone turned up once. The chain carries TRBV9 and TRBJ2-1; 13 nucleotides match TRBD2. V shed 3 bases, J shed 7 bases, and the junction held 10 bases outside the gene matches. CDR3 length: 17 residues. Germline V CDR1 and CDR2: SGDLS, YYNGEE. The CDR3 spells CASSDGTSGAGMNEQFF. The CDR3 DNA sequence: TGTGCCAGCAGCGACGGGACTAGCGGGGCCGGAATGAATGAGCAGTTCTTC.

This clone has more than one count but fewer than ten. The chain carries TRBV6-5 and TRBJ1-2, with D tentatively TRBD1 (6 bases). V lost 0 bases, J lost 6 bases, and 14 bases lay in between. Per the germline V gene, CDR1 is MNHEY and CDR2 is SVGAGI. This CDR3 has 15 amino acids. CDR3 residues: CASSYSRGGADGYTF. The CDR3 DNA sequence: TGTGCCAGCAGTTACTCACGGGGGGGCGCGGATGGCTACACCTTC.

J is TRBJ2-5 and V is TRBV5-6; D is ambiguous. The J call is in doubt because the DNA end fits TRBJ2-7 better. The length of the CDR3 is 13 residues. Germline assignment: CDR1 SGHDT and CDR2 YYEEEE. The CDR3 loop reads CASSSLSNYEQYF. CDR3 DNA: TGTGCCAGCAGCTCACTGAGCAACTACGAGCAGTACTTC.

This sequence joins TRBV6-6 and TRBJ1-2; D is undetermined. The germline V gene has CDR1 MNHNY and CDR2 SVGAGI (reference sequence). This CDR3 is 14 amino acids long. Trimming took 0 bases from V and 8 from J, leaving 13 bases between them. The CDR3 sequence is CASSYSGPSAGYTF. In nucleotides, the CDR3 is TGTGCCAGCAGTTACTCCGGGCCCTCGGCAGGCTACACCTTC.

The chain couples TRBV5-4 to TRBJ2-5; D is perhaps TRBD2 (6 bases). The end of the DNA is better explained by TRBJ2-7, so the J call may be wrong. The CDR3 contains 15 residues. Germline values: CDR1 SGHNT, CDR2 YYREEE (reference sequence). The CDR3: CASGWRGVAPTEQYF. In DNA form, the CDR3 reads TGTGCCAGCGGTTGGAGGGGCGTTGCTCCAACCGAGCAGTACTTC.

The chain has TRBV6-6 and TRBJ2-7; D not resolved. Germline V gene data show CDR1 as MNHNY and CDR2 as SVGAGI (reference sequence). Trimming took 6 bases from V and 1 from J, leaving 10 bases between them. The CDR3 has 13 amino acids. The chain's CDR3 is CASSLGWSYEQYF. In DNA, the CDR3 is TGTGCCAGCAGCCTCGGTTGGTCCTACGAGCAGTACTTC.